This T cell receptor beta chain is drawn from a study of cytomegalovirus exposure and HLA in healthy donors. PCR involved 60 Vbeta and 13 Jbeta primers. Original analysis: Later work found 65 million to 90 million unique TCR beta chains, with around 10 million shared. Libraries were prepared by immunoSEQ multiplex PCR; TCRdb keeps only in-frame clonotypes and omits some of them. D and trimming were read from the DNA, whereas the V and J calls and clone size are those reported in that table. The sample includes about 190,000 clones, 81% seen only once; the top ten take around 3.9%. This clone has a handful of counts. The donors (healthy individuals) were bone marrow donors. The CDR3 covers 14 residues. The trim removed 2 bases at V and 5 bases at J, leaving 7 bases unmatched. The germline V gene has CDR1 SGHRS and CDR2 YFSETQ.

The TCR was taken from a man in his forties or fifties in good health and CMV-seronegative. Specimen: PBMCs. This chain uses TRBV5-1 with TRBJ2-7, with 7 bases identical to TRBD1. The CDR3 is CASSLGTEYDEQYF. The CDR3 bases are TGCGCCAGCAGCTTAGGGACAGAGTATGACGAGCAGTACTTC. The full variable domain, in which reference TRBV5-1 and TRBJ2-7 provide the parts outside the CDR3, is KAGVTQTPRYLIKTRGQQVTLSCSPISGHRSVSWYQQTPGQGLQFLFEYFSETQRNKGNFPGRFSGRQFSNSRSEMNVSTLELGDSALYLCASSLGTEYDEQYFGPGTRLTVT.